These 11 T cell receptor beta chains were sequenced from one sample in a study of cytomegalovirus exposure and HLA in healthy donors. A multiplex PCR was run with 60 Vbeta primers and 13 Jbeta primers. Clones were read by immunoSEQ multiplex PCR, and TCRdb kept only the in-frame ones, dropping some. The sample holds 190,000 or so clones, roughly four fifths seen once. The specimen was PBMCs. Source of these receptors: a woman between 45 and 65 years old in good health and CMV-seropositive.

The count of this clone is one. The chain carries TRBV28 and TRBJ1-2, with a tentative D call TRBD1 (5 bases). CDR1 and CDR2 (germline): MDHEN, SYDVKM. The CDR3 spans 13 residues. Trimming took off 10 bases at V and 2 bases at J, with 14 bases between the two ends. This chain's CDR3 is CATGGVRNYGYTF. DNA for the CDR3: TGTGCCACCGGGGGGGTACGGAACTATGGCTACACCTTC.

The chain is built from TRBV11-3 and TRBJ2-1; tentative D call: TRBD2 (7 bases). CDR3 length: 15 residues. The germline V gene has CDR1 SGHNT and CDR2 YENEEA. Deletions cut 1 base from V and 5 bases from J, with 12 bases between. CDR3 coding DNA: TGTGCCAGCAGCTTAGGGGCGGGGGCAAACAATGAGCAGTTCTTC. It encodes CASSLGAGANNEQFF.

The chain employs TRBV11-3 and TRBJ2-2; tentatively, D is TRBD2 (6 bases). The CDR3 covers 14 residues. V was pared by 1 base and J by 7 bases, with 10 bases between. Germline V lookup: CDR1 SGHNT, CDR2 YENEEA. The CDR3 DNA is TGTGCCAGCAGCTTAGCTTCGGAGGGCGGGGAGCTGTTTTTT. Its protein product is CASSLASEGGELFF.

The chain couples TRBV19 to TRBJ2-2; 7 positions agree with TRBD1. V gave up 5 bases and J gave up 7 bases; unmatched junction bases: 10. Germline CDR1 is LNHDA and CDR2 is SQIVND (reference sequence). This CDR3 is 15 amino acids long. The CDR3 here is CASSAGDSWNGELFF. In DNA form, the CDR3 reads TGTGCCAGTAGTGCAGGGGACAGTTGGAACGGGGAGCTGTTTTTT.

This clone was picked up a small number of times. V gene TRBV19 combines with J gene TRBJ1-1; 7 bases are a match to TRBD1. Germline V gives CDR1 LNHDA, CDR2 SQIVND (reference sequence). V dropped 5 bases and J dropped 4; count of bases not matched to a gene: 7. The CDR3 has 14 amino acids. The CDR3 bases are TGTGCCAGTAGTCCCTGGGACAGCTCCACTGAAGCTTTCTTT. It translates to CASSPWDSSTEAFF.

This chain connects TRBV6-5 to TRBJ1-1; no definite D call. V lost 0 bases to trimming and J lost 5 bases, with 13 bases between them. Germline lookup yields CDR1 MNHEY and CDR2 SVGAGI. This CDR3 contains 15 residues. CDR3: CASSYSKYSGTEAFF. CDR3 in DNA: TGTGCCAGCAGTTACTCGAAATACTCCGGGACTGAAGCTTTCTTT.

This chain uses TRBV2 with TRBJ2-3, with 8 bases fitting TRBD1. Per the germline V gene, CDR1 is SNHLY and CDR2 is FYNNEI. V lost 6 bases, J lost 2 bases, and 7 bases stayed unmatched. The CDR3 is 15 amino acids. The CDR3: CASSPQGGHTDTQYF. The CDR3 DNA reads TGTGCCAGCAGCCCACAGGGGGGTCACACAGATACGCAGTATTTT.

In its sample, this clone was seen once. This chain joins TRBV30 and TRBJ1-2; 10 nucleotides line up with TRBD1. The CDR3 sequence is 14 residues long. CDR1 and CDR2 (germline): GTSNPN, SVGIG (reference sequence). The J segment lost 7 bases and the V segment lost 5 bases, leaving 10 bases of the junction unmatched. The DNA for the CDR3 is TGTGCCTGGGGTCGGGACAGGGGAATCGGTGGCTACACCTTC. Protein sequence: CAWGRDRGIGGYTF.

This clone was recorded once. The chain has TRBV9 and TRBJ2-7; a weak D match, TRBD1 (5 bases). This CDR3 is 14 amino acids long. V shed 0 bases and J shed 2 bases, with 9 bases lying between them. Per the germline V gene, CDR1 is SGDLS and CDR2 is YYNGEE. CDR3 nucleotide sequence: TGTGCCAGCAGCGTAGATGACAGTACCTACGAGCAGTACTTC. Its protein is CASSVDDSTYEQYF.

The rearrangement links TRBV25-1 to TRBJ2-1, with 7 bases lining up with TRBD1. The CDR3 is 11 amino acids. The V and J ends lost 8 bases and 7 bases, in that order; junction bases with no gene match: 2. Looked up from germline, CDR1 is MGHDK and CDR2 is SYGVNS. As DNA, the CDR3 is TGTGCCAGCTTACAGGGGAATGAGCAGTTCTTC. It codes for CASLQGNEQFF.

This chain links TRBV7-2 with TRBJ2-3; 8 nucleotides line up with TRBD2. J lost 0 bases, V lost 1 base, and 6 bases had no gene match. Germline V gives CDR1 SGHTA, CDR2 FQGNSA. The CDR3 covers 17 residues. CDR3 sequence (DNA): TGTGCCAGCAGCTTAGGTCCTAGCGGGCTCAGCACAGATACGCAGTATTTT. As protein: CASSLGPSGLSTDTQYF.